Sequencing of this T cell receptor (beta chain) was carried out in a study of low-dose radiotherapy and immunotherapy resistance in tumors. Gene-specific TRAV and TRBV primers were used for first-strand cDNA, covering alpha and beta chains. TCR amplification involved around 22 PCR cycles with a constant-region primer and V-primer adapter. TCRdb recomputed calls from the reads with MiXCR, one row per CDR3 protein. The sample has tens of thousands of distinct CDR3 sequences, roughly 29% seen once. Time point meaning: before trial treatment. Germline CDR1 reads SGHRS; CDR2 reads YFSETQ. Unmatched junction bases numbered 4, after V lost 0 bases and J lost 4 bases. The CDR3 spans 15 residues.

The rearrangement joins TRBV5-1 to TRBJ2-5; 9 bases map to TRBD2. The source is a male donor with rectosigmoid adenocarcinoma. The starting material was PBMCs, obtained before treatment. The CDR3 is CASSLASGALETQYF. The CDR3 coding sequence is TGCGCCAGCAGCTTGGCTAGCGGGGCCTTAGAGACCCAGTACTTC.